A selection of T cell receptor beta chains follows, all from one sample in a study of regulatory T cells in long-lasting Graves disease. TCRdb processed the multiplex PCR reads anew with MiXCR; each CDR3 protein has one entry. The sample records 580,000 or so distinct CDR3 sequences, about 16% being singletons. In addition, the sample was reused for a study of T cells in Graves' hyperthyroidism and ophthalmopathy.

Specimen: peripheral blood mononuclear cells (PBMCs), collected at new diagnosis, from a patient treated with antithyroid drugs. All receptors come from a man aged 18-30 years with Graves disease. Both conserved end residues are trimmed from each CDR3. Fields, in order: V gene, J gene, clone size, D gene, CDR3 protein. A D gene is named only where the DNA matches it firmly. Clone size is given for some rows only: seen once, a few or many times, or a class if the clone is expanded.

V gene: TRBV20-1
J gene: TRBJ2-2
clone size: .
D gene: .
CDR3 protein: SARLATNTGELF

V gene: TRBV7-9
J gene: TRBJ2-5
clone size: few
D gene: TRBD1
CDR3 protein: ASSSGTGLTAQY

V gene: TRBV7-9
J gene: TRBJ2-7
clone size: .
D gene: .
CDR3 protein: ASSLAGTGPYYEQY

V gene: TRBV11-2
J gene: TRBJ1-1
clone size: many
D gene: .
CDR3 protein: ASSFSGRMNTEAF

V gene: TRBV24-1
J gene: .
clone size: few
D gene: .
CDR3 protein: ATGTRAQETQY

V gene: TRBV30
J gene: TRBJ2-1
clone size: .
D gene: TRBD2
CDR3 protein: AWSVIPSGSNVQF

V gene: TRBV27
J gene: TRBJ2-3
clone size: many
D gene: TRBD2
CDR3 protein: ASSPTTSGSYADTQY

V gene: TRBV5-4
J gene: TRBJ1-1
clone size: .
D gene: .
CDR3 protein: ASSLGGGRPF

V gene: TRBV4-1
J gene: TRBJ2-1
clone size: .
D gene: TRBD2
CDR3 protein: ASSQDGLAGPLEQF

V gene: TRBV9
J gene: TRBJ2-3
clone size: .
D gene: .
CDR3 protein: ASSSTRTDTQY

V gene: TRBV12-3/TRBV12-4
J gene: TRBJ2-1
clone size: many
D gene: .
CDR3 protein: ASSRGAGGGEQF

V gene: TRBV7-3
J gene: TRBJ1-5
clone size: few
D gene: .
CDR3 protein: ASSLRQNQPQH

V gene: TRBV7-9
J gene: TRBJ1-1
clone size: .
D gene: .
CDR3 protein: AARGAQNTEAF

V gene: TRBV7-9
J gene: TRBJ1-1
clone size: .
D gene: .
CDR3 protein: ASTLQLEAF

V gene: TRBV5-1
J gene: .
clone size: .
D gene: .
CDR3 protein: ASSLAGLEETQY

V gene: TRBV6-1
J gene: TRBJ1-2
clone size: .
D gene: TRBD1
CDR3 protein: ASRVTGQALGYGYT

V gene: TRBV19
J gene: TRBJ2-3
clone size: .
D gene: .
CDR3 protein: ASSPSGVRAYSTDTQY

V gene: TRBV5-6
J gene: TRBJ2-2
clone size: few
D gene: .
CDR3 protein: ASSLWILPGELF

V gene: TRBV19
J gene: TRBJ2-1
clone size: few
D gene: .
CDR3 protein: ASSPRSVRASNEQF

V gene: TRBV7-2
J gene: TRBJ2-7
clone size: few
D gene: .
CDR3 protein: ASSLAIAASYEQY

V gene: TRBV6-1
J gene: TRBJ1-2
clone size: few
D gene: .
CDR3 protein: AITPGQPIYGYT

V gene: TRBV7-2
J gene: TRBJ2-1
clone size: many
D gene: TRBD2
CDR3 protein: ASSLVPSSGRWINEQF

V gene: TRBV20-1
J gene: TRBJ1-1
clone size: many
D gene: .
CDR3 protein: SASGGGRVGTEAF

V gene: TRBV7-9
J gene: TRBJ1-1
clone size: few
D gene: .
CDR3 protein: ASSPGKTEAF

V gene: TRBV12-3/TRBV12-4
J gene: TRBJ2-7
clone size: many
D gene: .
CDR3 protein: ASSFGRSSYEQY

V gene: TRBV28
J gene: TRBJ1-5
clone size: .
D gene: .
CDR3 protein: ASRLTGYNQPQH

V gene: TRBV20-1
J gene: TRBJ2-3
clone size: .
D gene: TRBD2
CDR3 protein: SALGGAGVGDTQY

V gene: TRBV20-1
J gene: TRBJ2-5
clone size: many
D gene: .
CDR3 protein: SAAEGGETQY

V gene: TRBV6-2/TRBV6-3
J gene: TRBJ1-2
clone size: many
D gene: .
CDR3 protein: ASSDGGMNYGYT

V gene: TRBV3-1
J gene: TRBJ2-5
clone size: many
D gene: TRBD2
CDR3 protein: ASSLVAGVSSETQY

V gene: TRBV13
J gene: TRBJ2-1
clone size: many
D gene: TRBD2
CDR3 protein: ASSLRGLPNEQF

V gene: TRBV29-1
J gene: TRBJ2-3
clone size: .
D gene: .
CDR3 protein: SVAMTDTQY

V gene: TRBV28
J gene: TRBJ2-3
clone size: .
D gene: .
CDR3 protein: ASSFYGGAGTDTQY

V gene: TRBV2
J gene: TRBJ1-1
clone size: many
D gene: TRBD1
CDR3 protein: ATQPDRGQNTEAF

V gene: TRBV11-2
J gene: TRBJ1-2
clone size: many
D gene: TRBD1
CDR3 protein: ASSHPDRIYGYT

V gene: TRBV20-1
J gene: TRBJ2-5
clone size: many
D gene: TRBD2
CDR3 protein: SATGTSVGETQY

V gene: TRBV5-1
J gene: TRBJ1-2
clone size: .
D gene: .
CDR3 protein: ASSSGGEMIDQGVSGYT

V gene: TRBV5-6
J gene: TRBJ2-2
clone size: few
D gene: .
CDR3 protein: ASSLVDGSWTGELF

V gene: TRBV28
J gene: TRBJ2-6
clone size: many
D gene: .
CDR3 protein: ASLSSGANVLT

V gene: TRBV2
J gene: TRBJ2-5
clone size: many
D gene: TRBD1
CDR3 protein: ATGTGPQETQY

V gene: TRBV6-2/TRBV6-3
J gene: TRBJ2-7
clone size: many
D gene: TRBD2
CDR3 protein: ASSRLAGSYEQY

V gene: TRBV2
J gene: TRBJ1-5
clone size: many
D gene: TRBD1
CDR3 protein: ASRGTGNQPQH

V gene: TRBV13
J gene: TRBJ2-2
clone size: few
D gene: .
CDR3 protein: ASSLEGASSTGELF

V gene: TRBV2
J gene: TRBJ2-7
clone size: .
D gene: TRBD2
CDR3 protein: ASSQTSGNWIEQY

V gene: TRBV12-3/TRBV12-4
J gene: TRBJ1-2
clone size: many
D gene: .
CDR3 protein: ASRRAGAENYGYT

V gene: TRBV5-6
J gene: TRBJ2-7
clone size: once
D gene: .
CDR3 protein: ASSSTGRHEQY

V gene: TRBV20-1
J gene: TRBJ1-5
clone size: .
D gene: .
CDR3 protein: SARDWGGNQPQH

V gene: TRBV5-1
J gene: TRBJ2-7
clone size: many
D gene: TRBD2
CDR3 protein: ASRFATGTSGYEQY

V gene: TRBV6-5
J gene: TRBJ1-1
clone size: .
D gene: .
CDR3 protein: ASSYSGGRGTEAF

V gene: TRBV11-2
J gene: TRBJ1-1
clone size: .
D gene: TRBD1
CDR3 protein: ASSPWDREGEAF

V gene: TRBV14
J gene: TRBJ2-1
clone size: few
D gene: TRBD2
CDR3 protein: ASSRGGLARNEQF

V gene: TRBV6-2/TRBV6-3
J gene: TRBJ2-1
clone size: many
D gene: TRBD2
CDR3 protein: ASSYSGTSINEQF

V gene: TRBV24-1
J gene: TRBJ2-5
clone size: many
D gene: .
CDR3 protein: ATSDSGTGDETQY

V gene: TRBV5-6
J gene: TRBJ1-5
clone size: few
D gene: .
CDR3 protein: ASSLGDPGQPQH

V gene: TRBV19
J gene: TRBJ1-5
clone size: .
D gene: .
CDR3 protein: ASSIFASNQPQH

V gene: TRBV3-1
J gene: TRBJ2-7
clone size: once
D gene: TRBD1
CDR3 protein: ASSQDPGGSYEQY

V gene: TRBV10-3
J gene: TRBJ2-7
clone size: .
D gene: .
CDR3 protein: ATSEQGRIYEQY

V gene: TRBV12-3/TRBV12-4
J gene: TRBJ2-1
clone size: many
D gene: TRBD2
CDR3 protein: ASTPPAGTSVYNEQF